The 19 T cell receptor beta chains listed next were all sequenced from one sample in a study of blood T cell repertoires in COVID-19. The table came from immunoSEQ multiplex PCR; TCRdb's copy has only in-frame clones and leaves some out. The data contain 95,000 to 110,000 clones, 91% of them singletons. The sample was peripheral blood. Receptor source: a human donor in a cohort sampled during active COVID-19.

V usage is TRBV28 and J usage is TRBJ2-2; D possibly corresponds to TRBD1 (5 bases). Trimming took 6 bases from V and 5 from J, leaving 7 bases between them. CDR1 and CDR2 from the germline V gene are MDHEN and SYDVKM. CDR3 length equals 12 residues. The CDR3 DNA reads TGTGCCAGCAGATCAGGGACCGGGGAGCTGTTTTTT. Translation gives CASRSGTGELFF. Variable domain in full (rest from reference TRBV28 and TRBJ2-2): DVKVTQSSRYLVKRTGEKVFLECVQDMDHENMFWYRQDPGLGLRLIYFSYDVKMKEKGDIPEGYSVSREKKERFSLILESASTNQTSMYLCASRSGTGELFFGEGSRLTVL.

The chain joins TRBV4-1 to TRBJ2-7, with 10 bases identical to TRBD1. The CDR3 consists of 15 residues. The germline V gene has CDR1 MGHRA and CDR2 YSYEKL. The V gene end was trimmed by 0 bases and the J gene end by 3 bases; junction bases not matched to a gene: 2. The CDR3: CASSQDRTGGYEQYF. The CDR3, as DNA: TGCGCCAGCAGCCAAGACAGGACAGGGGGCTACGAGCAGTACTTC.

The gene calls are TRBV3-1 (or the pseudogene TRBV3-2) and TRBJ1-2, with D perhaps TRBD1 (6 bases). CDR3 length equals 11 residues. Per the germline V gene, CDR1 is LGHDT and CDR2 is YNNKEL (reference sequence). Trimming took 5 bases from V and 8 from J, leaving 9 bases between them. CDR3 bases: TGTGCCAGCAGCAGGGGGTCGGGCTACACCTTC. Translated: CASSRGSGYTF.

The chain couples TRBV5-5 to TRBJ2-3, with 9 bases that match TRBD2. Unmatched junction bases numbered 0, after V lost 4 bases and J lost 0 bases. Germline lookup yields CDR1 SGHKS and CDR2 YYEKEE (reference sequence). The CDR3 covers 14 residues. CDR3 region: CASSLAGSTDTQYF. For the CDR3, the DNA is TGTGCCAGCAGCCTAGCGGGAAGCACAGATACGCAGTATTTT.

J is TRBJ1-1 and V is TRBV7-9, with 10 bases lining up with TRBD1. J was trimmed by 1 base and V by 7 bases; bases with no gene match: 3. There are 14 residues in the CDR3. In germline, CDR1 is SEHNR, CDR2 FQNEAQ (reference sequence). This CDR3 reads CASNGQGGNTEAFF. The CDR3 DNA sequence: TGTGCCAGCAACGGACAGGGGGGGAACACTGAAGCTTTCTTT.

The V gene is TRBV6-5, the J gene TRBJ1-5; TRBD1 agrees at 9 bases. This CDR3 region has 15 residues. CDR1 MNHEY and CDR2 SVGAGI come from the germline V gene. V trimming: 4 bases; J trimming: 5 bases; junction bases outside the gene matches: 6. As DNA, the CDR3 is TGTGCCAGCAGTTCGTCCACAGGGGGCTATCAGCCCCAGCATTTT. Protein sequence: CASSSSTGGYQPQHF.

The chain couples TRBV5-1 to TRBJ1-4; D unresolved. Trimming cost V 4 bases and J 0 bases, with 10 bases left between them. In germline, CDR1 is SGHRS, CDR2 YFSETQ. The CDR3 is made up of 15 amino acids. CDR3 DNA sequence: TGCGCCAGCAGCCTCTCAGTTGCAACTAATGAAAAACTGTTTTTT. This sequence encodes CASSLSVATNEKLFF.

The chain uses TRBV29-1 and TRBJ1-2; TRBD1 aligns across 7 bases. This CDR3 spans 12 amino acids. The J segment lost 5 bases and the V segment lost 6 bases, leaving 6 bases of the junction unmatched. CDR1 is SQVTM and CDR2 is ANQGSEA in the germline V gene. CDR3 loop: CSVGGGMYGYTF. CDR3 coding DNA: TGCAGCGTCGGAGGGGGCATGTATGGCTACACCTTC.

V is TRBV6-5 and J is TRBJ2-1; tentative D call: TRBD2 (7 bases). V lost 10 bases and J lost 3, with 16 bases in between. The CDR3 totals 14 residues. CDR1 and CDR2 from the germline V gene are MNHEY and SVGAGI. Here the CDR3 DNA reads TGTGCCACCCGCCCGGGGGGCTACTACAATGAGCAGTTCTTC. Its protein is CATRPGGYYNEQFF.

This clone has only one observation. This chain links TRBV9 with TRBJ2-1, with no clear D. V gave up 4 bases and J gave up 2 bases, with 13 bases separating them. The CDR3 is made up of 15 amino acids. Germline CDR1 SGDLS, CDR2 YYNGEE. The CDR3 DNA reads TGTGCCAGCAGCCCCGTACCTACTCCCTACAATGAGCAGTTCTTC. Its translation is CASSPVPTPYNEQFF.

This chain links TRBV28 with TRBJ2-1, with D unresolved. Germline CDR1 is MDHEN and CDR2 is SYDVKM. V was shortened by 5 bases and J by 3 bases, with 11 bases between the two germline ends. The length of the CDR3 is 14 residues. CDR3 in DNA: TGTGCCAGCAGTCTCCCAGCGAGCTACAATGAGCAGTTCTTC. As protein: CASSLPASYNEQFF.

This sequence joins TRBV7-9 and TRBJ2-7, with 16 bases identical to TRBD2. Germline CDR1 and CDR2: SEHNR and FQNEAQ (reference sequence). Losses at the gene ends were 5 bases for V and 5 bases for J; bases not matched to a gene: 12. The CDR3 is 18 residues long. In DNA form, the CDR3 reads TGTGCCAGCAGCCTCGGGACTAGCGGGGGGGGCACTGCTCACGAGCAGTACTTC. Encoded protein: CASSLGTSGGGTAHEQYF.

The chain recombines TRBV4-1 with TRBJ2-3; 9 bases align to TRBD2. Trimming removed 4 bases from V and 2 bases from J; junction bases left unmatched: 7. This CDR3 region has 16 residues. Germline assignment: CDR1 MGHRA and CDR2 YSYEKL. The CDR3 DNA is TGCGCCAGCAGCCGCGGCTTAGCGGGGGACACAGATACGCAGTATTTT. This sequence encodes CASSRGLAGDTDTQYF.

The rearrangement uses TRBV3-1 (or the pseudogene TRBV3-2) and TRBJ2-5; possibly TRBD2 for D (6 bases). This CDR3 is built from 18 residues. Trimming removed 3 bases at V and 5 bases at J, with 25 bases between. Germline V CDR1 and CDR2: LGHDT, YNNKEL (reference sequence). The CDR3 here is CASSHILNSGPGEETQYF. The CDR3 DNA sequence: TGTGCCAGCAGCCATATTCTAAATTCGGGCCCGGGAGAGGAGACCCAGTACTTC.

This chain uses TRBV4-2 with TRBJ1-3, with 9 bases identical to TRBD1. The CDR3 covers 16 residues. CDR1 and CDR2 (germline): LGHNA, YNFKEQ. V trimming: 4 bases; J trimming: 2 bases; junction bases outside the gene matches: 6. The DNA of the CDR3 is TGTGCCAGCAGCCTAGGGACAGGGACGGCTGGAAACACCATATATTTT. Its translation: CASSLGTGTAGNTIYF.

For the CDR3, the DNA is TGTGCCAGCAGCTTAGAGGCAGGGGTGGTCTATGGCTACACCTTC. It specifies CASSLEAGVVYGYTF. V usage is TRBV7-6 and J usage is TRBJ1-2; D may be TRBD1 (6 bases). The V gene's germline CDR1 is SGHVS and CDR2 FNYEAQ. There are 15 residues in the CDR3. Trimming left V 1 base short and J 4 bases short, with 13 bases between.

The chain combines TRBV6-1 with TRBJ1-6; D is perhaps TRBD1 (6 bases). Germline V gene sequence: CDR1 MNHNS, CDR2 SASEGT. The CDR3 is 16 residues long. V was clipped by 3 bases and J by 6 bases, with 15 bases between them. CDR3 DNA sequence: TGTGCCAGCAGTGAGTGGGCAGGGGACCTTAATTCACCCCTCCACTTT. This encodes CASSEWAGDLNSPLHF.

The chain employs TRBV7-2 and TRBJ2-7; TRBD2 matches 8 bases. The CDR3 runs to 15 residues. The J segment lost 2 bases and the V segment lost 1 base, leaving 4 bases of the junction unmatched. In germline, CDR1 is SGHTA, CDR2 FQGNSA. CDR3 loop: CASSLGGGRTYEQYF. CDR3 bases: TGTGCCAGCAGCTTAGGGGGCGGGAGGACCTACGAGCAGTACTTC. The full variable domain, completed using reference TRBV7-2 and TRBJ2-7, is GAGVSQSPSNKVTEKGKDVELRCDPISGHTALYWYRQSLGQGLEFLIYFQGNSAPDKSGLPSDRFSAERTGGSVSTLTIQRTQQEDSAVYLCASSLGGGRTYEQYFGPGTRLTVT.

The chain employs TRBV9 and TRBJ2-7; 9 bases match TRBD1. Trimming removed 4 bases from V and 4 bases from J; junction bases left unmatched: 12. CDR1 and CDR2 (germline): SGDLS, YYNGEE. This CDR3 is built from 16 residues. CDR3 in DNA: TGTGCCAGCAGCCAATACCCGGGACAGGGTTTTTACGAGCAGTACTTC. Its protein product is CASSQYPGQGFYEQYF.